This T cell receptor beta chain was captured by sequencing in a study of OX40 agonist ivuxolimab in advanced cancers. Study information: An agonistic human IgG2 monoclonal antibody against OX40 (CD134) was given. Overall study results and limits: Clonal expansion was among the lowest in partial responders at 0.1-3.0 mg/kg, especially CD8+.

If patients had autoimmune disease history or systemic immunosuppression, they were excluded. This clone was recorded only once. Its matching antigen is unknown. CDR1 and CDR2 (germline): LGHNA, YNFKEQ. The CDR3 has 15 amino acids. V was pared by 0 bases and J by 3 bases, with 11 bases between. Assay used: immunoSEQ multiplex PCR; TCRdb lists only in-frame clones, some missing. The data show about 89,000 clones, about 86% seen once. The chain is built from TRBV4-2 and TRBJ1-2; D gene unclear. Specimen: CD4+ or CD8+ T cells sorted from blood, collected in a trial of the OX40 agonist ivuxolimab. The receptor was derived from an adult with an advanced solid tumor such as melanoma, head and neck, liver or kidney cancer. Written as DNA, the CDR3 is TGTGCCAGCAGCCAAGATCTCATACAGTACTATGGCTACACCTTC. Its protein product is CASSQDLIQYYGYTF.